Shown below are 13 T cell receptor beta chains from a single sample sequenced in a study of OX40 agonist ivuxolimab in advanced cancers. Data came from immunoSEQ multiplex PCR; TCRdb stores just in-frame clones and leaves some out. This sample has tens of thousands of clones, with around 74% found just once. This material consisted of CD4+ or CD8+ T cells sorted from blood, taken in a trial of the OX40 agonist ivuxolimab. These receptors all come from an adult with an advanced solid tumor such as melanoma, head and neck, liver or kidney cancer.

The chain recombines TRBV7-9 with TRBJ2-7, with TRBD1 matching 7 bases. The trim removed 5 bases at V and 0 bases at J, leaving 7 bases unmatched. The CDR3 runs 15 residues. Looked up from germline, CDR1 is SEHNR and CDR2 is FQNEAQ (reference sequence). CDR3 residues: CASSRAGQDSYEQYF. The CDR3 DNA sequence: TGTGCCAGCAGCCGGGCCGGACAGGACTCCTACGAGCAGTACTTC.

V usage is TRBV6-6 and J usage is TRBJ1-3, with a weak D call TRBD1 (6 bases). V lost 8 bases and J 4 bases, leaving 12 bases between the germline ends. Germline V gives CDR1 MNHNY, CDR2 SVGAGI (reference sequence). CDR3 size: 13 residues. The CDR3 region is CASSGGRGNTIYF. CDR3 nucleotides: TGTGCCAGCTCCGGGGGGCGAGGAAACACCATATATTTT.

This chain connects TRBV23-1 to TRBJ2-7; D possibly corresponds to TRBD2 (5 bases). TRBV23-1 carries the ORF label, with uncertain function. The CDR3 has 14 residues. V dropped 6 bases and J dropped 0 bases, with 12 bases sitting between them. Here the CDR3 reads CASRGSVYSYEQYF. DNA of the CDR3: TGCGCCAGCAGGGGTAGCGTATACTCCTACGAGCAGTACTTC.

This sequence joins TRBV5-1 and TRBJ1-1, with 7 bases fitting TRBD1. There are 18 residues in the CDR3. Looked up from germline, CDR1 is SGHRS and CDR2 is YFSETQ. Losses at the gene ends were 0 bases for V and 1 base for J; bases not matched to a gene: 12. The CDR3 region has the DNA TGCGCCAGCAGCTTGGCGGCAGGGGGAGATTCGAGGAACACTGAAGCTTTCTTT. Its protein is CASSLAAGGDSRNTEAFF.

The V gene is TRBV29-1, the J gene TRBJ2-7, with 9 bases fitting TRBD1. The CDR3 consists of 14 residues. V dropped 3 bases and J dropped 3; count of bases not matched to a gene: 6. Germline loops: CDR1 SQVTM, CDR2 ANQGSEA. CDR3 amino acids: CSVEGQGTGYEQYF. DNA for the CDR3: TGCAGCGTTGAGGGACAGGGAACCGGCTACGAGCAGTACTTC.

The chain employs TRBV27 and TRBJ2-2; D might be TRBD1 (5 bases). V dropped 5 bases and J dropped 3 bases, with 10 bases sitting between them. The germline V gene encodes CDR1 MNHEY and CDR2 SMNVEV (reference sequence). This CDR3 spans 14 amino acids. The CDR3 DNA reads TGTGCCAGCAGTCCCAGACAGTACACCGGGGAGCTGTTTTTT. Encoded protein: CASSPRQYTGELFF.

The J gene is TRBJ2-1, the V gene TRBV7-9; no clear D gene. Germline V gene data show CDR1 as SEHNR and CDR2 as FQNEAQ (reference sequence). The V end was cut by 5 bases, the J end by 9 bases, with 14 bases between. CDR3 length: 13 amino acids. CDR3 sequence: CASSPPRLREQFF. The DNA for the CDR3 is TGTGCCAGCAGCCCCCCCCGACTGCGTGAGCAGTTCTTC.

The chain has TRBV5-6 and TRBJ2-7; perhaps D is TRBD1 or TRBD2 (5 bases each). CDR1 SGHDT and CDR2 YYEEEE come from the germline V gene. This CDR3 has 15 amino acids. With 5 bases removed from V and 3 bases from J, the gap between germline ends came to 18 bases. CDR3 DNA sequence: TGTGCCAGCAGTCGCAGGGAGCCCAGCTACTACGAGCAGTACTTC. Translating gives CASSRREPSYYEQYF.

CDR3 protein: CASSEVGEGPQHF. In DNA, the CDR3 is TGTGCCAGCAGTGAAGTTGGGGAAGGGCCCCAGCATTTT. This chain connects TRBV2 to TRBJ1-5; D is ambiguous. Germline CDR1 reads SNHLY; CDR2 reads FYNNEI. Trimming took 1 base from V and 9 from J, leaving 10 bases between them. The CDR3 length is 13 residues.

This clone has at least ten counts. J is TRBJ2-1 and V is TRBV7-2; 9 nucleotides line up with TRBD2. Germline CDR1 is SGHTA and CDR2 is FQGNSA. CDR3 length equals 19 residues. With 1 base clipped from V and 0 bases from J, the junction kept 10 bases outside the gene matches. The CDR3 protein is CASSLVAASGESSYNEQFF. The CDR3 DNA sequence: TGTGCCAGCAGCTTAGTCGCGGCTAGCGGGGAGAGCTCCTACAATGAGCAGTTCTTC.

This clone was found many times. This specimen includes other DNA sequences encoding the same CDR3. The genes are TRBV27 and TRBJ2-7, with D unresolved. Trimming pared 2 bases from V and 3 bases from J, leaving 8 bases between. In germline, CDR1 is MNHEY, CDR2 SMNVEV (reference sequence). The length of the CDR3 is 13 residues. The CDR3 region has the DNA TGTGCCAGCAGTTTAAGGCAGGACTACGAGCAGTACTTC. Its translation is CASSLRQDYEQYF.

The rearrangement uses TRBV4-3 and TRBJ1-4; tentatively, D is TRBD1 (5 bases). V was clipped by 4 bases and J by 6 bases, with 12 bases between them. The CDR3 is 14 residues long. Germline V gene data show CDR1 as LGHNA and CDR2 as YSLEER. The CDR3 DNA follows: TGCGCCAGCAGCCGGGGGGACCGCTATGAAAAACTGTTTTTT. Translated: CASSRGDRYEKLFF.

Points on this clone: This CDR3 is also generated by other DNA sequences in the sample. CDR3 residues: CASSLAQETQYF. CDR3 bases: TGTGCCAGCAGCTTAGCTCAAGAGACCCAGTACTTC. The chain has TRBV7-2 and TRBJ2-5; D remains unclear. Germline CDR1 reads SGHTA; CDR2 reads FQGNSA. The CDR3 totals 12 residues. V shed 0 bases and J shed 2 bases, with 1 base lying between them.